This TCR beta chain was documented in a study of immune evolution from preneoplasia to lung adenocarcinoma (dated by TCRdb to the early 2020s). Notes on the research overall: The study used immune gene expression, TCR sequencing and multiplex immunofluorescence to profile the immune contexture of lung adenocarcinoma precursors and invasive adenocarcinoma. Resected precursor lesions (AAH, AIS, MIA) and invasive adenocarcinomas were each compared against paired morphologically normal lung tissue. The sample size depended on which specimens were available, not on a prior power calculation. The immune data were integrated with whole exome sequencing and methylation data from the same cohort of nodules. A total of around 56 patients with pulmonary nodules who underwent surgical resection were included in the overall cohort. The TCR sequencing data were obtained from 51 patients. According to the study, about 100 samples went through TCR sequencing. POLYSOLVER was used to infer class I HLA alleles from exome data, and LOHHLA was used to detect allele-specific HLA loss. Summary of the overall study and its limitations: Because all patients were from Japan and China, applicability to Western populations was uncertain. Normal lung had the highest top T cell clone frequencies, and these frequencies appeared to fall progressively from AAH through AIS, MIA and invasive adenocarcinoma. The highest clonality was observed in normal lung, whereas higher T cell density and diversity but lower clonality appeared to be present in later-stage lesions. The findings reflected association rather than direct causation, and larger cohorts with long-term follow-up and longitudinal biopsies were considered necessary.

Remarks on this clone: This receptor's antigen is unknown. Base qualities are not provided; no much larger clone lies one nucleotide away.

Using the immunoSEQ hsTCRbeta Kit, TCR beta CDR3 regions were sequenced from DNA. In the paper's pipeline: TCR sequencing data were analysed with the ImmunoSEQ Analyzer. T cell clonality was defined as 1 minus Pielou's evenness computed on productive rearrangements. The inverse Simpson index, applied to productive templates, was used to measure T cell diversity. T cell density was expressed as TCR beta template counts normalized to usable DNA, with usable DNA estimated by amplifying and sequencing housekeeping genes. Two-sided Kruskal-Wallis tests were used to compare TCR metrics between histologic stages. Entries here come from immuneACCESS through TCRdb and include only in-frame sequences with V and J called. Some clones fail to appear in such tables; in the studies checked, an unresolved V gene covers under half of the shortfall, and the cause of the remainder is unknown. V, J and clone size are taken as reported in that table, and D and trimming were inferred from the DNA itself. The sample table lists nearly 2,500 clones, around 79% of them with a count of one. Roughly 15% of the sample is in the top ten clones.

Patients underwent resection in Japan or China between the mid-2010s and the late 2010s. Histologic diagnosis of each case was confirmed independently by two lung cancer pathologists on H&E slides. The AllPrep DNA/RNA FFPE Kit was used to isolate DNA from FFPE tissue. This clonotype originated in a person aged 65 to 79 with lung adenocarcinoma. The sample consisted of FFPE adjacent normal lung tissue.

The DNA reads as follows: TGCGCCAGCCCACCCTCTGGCCTCTATGGCTACACCTTC. Its product reads: CASPPSGLYGYTF. The rearranged chain carries TRBV5-1 and TRBJ1-2; no D gene is confidently identified. The germline V gene encodes CDR1 SGHRS and CDR2 YFSETQ. The trim is 7 bases for V and 4 bases for J, with a gap of 14 bases between the germline ends. The CDR3 contains 13 residues, cysteine and phenylalanine counted. Of the read, only the CDR3 DNA is kept; its 39 bases are in frame from base 1.